This T cell receptor (beta chain) was identified during a study of graft-versus-host responses after intestinal transplantation. Study-level background: Recipients received multivisceral, liver-intestinal, or isolated intestinal transplants.

The germline CDR1 and CDR2 sequences are SGHRS and YFSETQ. The CDR3 extends over 14 amino acids. V gave up 4 bases and J gave up 1 base, with 11 bases separating them. This table comes from immunoSEQ multiplex PCR, and its TCRdb copy is limited to in-frame clones, with some not included. The sample lists more than 25,000 clones; around 80% were seen once. To note about this clone: The antigen is unknown.

This chain connects TRBV5-1 to TRBJ1-1, with D maybe TRBD1 (5 bases). The source material was unstimulated CD4+ T cells sorted from spleen or lymph node cells, sampled before intestinal transplant. The source of this sequence is a human donor who received an intestinal transplant. This chain's CDR3 is CASSPAGGNTEAFF. CDR3 sequence (DNA): TGCGCCAGCAGCCCCGCCGGGGGGAACACTGAAGCTTTCTTT.